This T cell receptor beta chain came from a study of T-cell reconstitution after alpha-beta-depleted transplantation in children. This clonotype showed up just a few times. The TCRbeta library incorporated unique molecular identifiers. Each CDR3 protein gets one entry after TCRdb re-called the PCR reads with MiXCR. The data hold about 90,000 distinct CDR3 sequences, with around 15% observed a single time. The ends lost 6 bases at V and 0 bases at J; junction bases unmatched: 5. CDR1 and CDR2 from the germline V gene are SGHRS and YFSETQ. The CDR3 runs to 14 residues. This TCR was recovered from a male patient under 10 years old who had a stem cell transplant for acute lymphoblastic leukemia, so the T cells may come from the graft donor. This chain joins TRBV5-1 and TRBJ2-7; 8 bases are a match to TRBD2. Source: PBMCs, mostly from graft donor cells, taken 180 days after TCRalphabeta/CD19-depleted stem cell transplant. CDR3 protein: CASTPRGASYEQYF. The CDR3 bases are TGCGCCAGCACCCCGCGGGGGGCCTCCTACGAGCAGTACTTC.